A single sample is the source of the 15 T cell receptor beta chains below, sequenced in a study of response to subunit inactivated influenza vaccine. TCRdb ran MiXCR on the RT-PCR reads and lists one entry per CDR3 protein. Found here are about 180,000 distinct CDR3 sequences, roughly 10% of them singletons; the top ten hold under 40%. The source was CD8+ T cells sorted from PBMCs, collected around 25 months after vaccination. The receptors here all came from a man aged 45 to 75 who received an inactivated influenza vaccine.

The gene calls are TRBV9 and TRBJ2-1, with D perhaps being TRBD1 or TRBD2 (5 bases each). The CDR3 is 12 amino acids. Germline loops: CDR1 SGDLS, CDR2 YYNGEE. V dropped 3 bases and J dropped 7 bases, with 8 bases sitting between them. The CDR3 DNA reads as TGTGCCAGCAGCGAGAGGGGTAATGAGCAGTTCTTC. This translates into CASSERGNEQFF.

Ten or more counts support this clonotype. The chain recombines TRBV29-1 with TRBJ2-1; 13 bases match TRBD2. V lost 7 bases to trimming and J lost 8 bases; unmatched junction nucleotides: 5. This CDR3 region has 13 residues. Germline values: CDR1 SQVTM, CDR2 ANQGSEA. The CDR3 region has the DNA TGCAGCGGAACTAGCGGGGGGGCCGATGAGCAGTTCTTC. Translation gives CSGTSGGADEQFF.

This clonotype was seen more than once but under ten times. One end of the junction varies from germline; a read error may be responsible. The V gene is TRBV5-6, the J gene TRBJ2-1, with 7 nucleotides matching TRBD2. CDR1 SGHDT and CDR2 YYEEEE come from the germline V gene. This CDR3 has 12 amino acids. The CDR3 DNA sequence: TGTGCCAGCAGCCCGGGAGGACCTGAGCGGTTCTTC. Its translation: CASSPGGPERFF.

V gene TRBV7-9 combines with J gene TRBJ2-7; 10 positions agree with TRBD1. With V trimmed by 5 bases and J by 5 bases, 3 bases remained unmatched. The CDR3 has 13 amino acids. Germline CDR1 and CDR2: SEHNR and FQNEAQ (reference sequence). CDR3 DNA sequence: TGTGCCAGCAGCCCGGGACAGGGGAACGAGCAGTACTTC. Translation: CASSPGQGNEQYF.

CDR3 region: CASSSVGGNSYNSPLHF. CDR3 coding DNA: TGTGCCAGCAGTTCCGTGGGGGGGAATTCCTATAATTCACCCCTCCACTTT. The V gene is TRBV6-5, the J gene TRBJ1-6, with D perhaps TRBD1 (5 bases). V was clipped by 4 bases and J by 1 base, with 14 bases between them. The length of the CDR3 is 17 residues. Germline lookup yields CDR1 MNHEY and CDR2 SVGAGI.

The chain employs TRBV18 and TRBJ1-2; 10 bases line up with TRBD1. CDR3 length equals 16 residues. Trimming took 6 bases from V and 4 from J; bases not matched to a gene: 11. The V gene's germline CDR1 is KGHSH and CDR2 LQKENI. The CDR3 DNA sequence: TGTGCCAGCTCCCGCGTGGGACAGGGGATACCCTATGGCTACACCTTC. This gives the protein CASSRVGQGIPYGYTF.

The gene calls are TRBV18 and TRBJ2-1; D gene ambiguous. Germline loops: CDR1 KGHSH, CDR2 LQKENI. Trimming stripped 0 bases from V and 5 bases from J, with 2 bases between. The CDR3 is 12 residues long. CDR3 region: CASSPPNNEQFF. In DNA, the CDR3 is TGTGCCAGCTCACCACCTAACAATGAGCAGTTCTTC.

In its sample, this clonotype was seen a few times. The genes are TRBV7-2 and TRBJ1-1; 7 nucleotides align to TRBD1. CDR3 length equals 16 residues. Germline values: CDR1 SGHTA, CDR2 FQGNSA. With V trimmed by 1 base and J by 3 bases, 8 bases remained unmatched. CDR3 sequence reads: CASSLDIRDSYTEAFF. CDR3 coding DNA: TGTGCCAGCAGCTTAGACATCCGGGACAGCTACACTGAAGCTTTCTTT.

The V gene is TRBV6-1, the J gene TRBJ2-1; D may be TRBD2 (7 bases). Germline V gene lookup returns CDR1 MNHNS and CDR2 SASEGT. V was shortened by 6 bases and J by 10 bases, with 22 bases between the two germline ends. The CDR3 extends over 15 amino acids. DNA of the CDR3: TGTGCCAGCAGCCCTATGGGGGCGGGAGTTGACGAGCAGTTCTTC. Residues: CASSPMGAGVDEQFF.

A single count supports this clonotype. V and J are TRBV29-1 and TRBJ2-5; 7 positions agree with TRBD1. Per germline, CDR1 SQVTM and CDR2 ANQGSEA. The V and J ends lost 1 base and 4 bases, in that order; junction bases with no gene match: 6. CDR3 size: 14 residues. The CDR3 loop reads CSVEGQGIRETQYF. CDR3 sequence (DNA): TGCAGCGTTGAAGGACAGGGAATAAGAGAGACCCAGTACTTC.

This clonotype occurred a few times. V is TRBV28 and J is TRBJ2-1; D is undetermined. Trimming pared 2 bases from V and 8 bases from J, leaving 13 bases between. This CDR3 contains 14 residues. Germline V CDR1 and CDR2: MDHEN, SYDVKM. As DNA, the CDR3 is TGTGCCAGCAGTTTAGGCCGCGAAAGGGATGAGCAGTTCTTC. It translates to CASSLGRERDEQFF.

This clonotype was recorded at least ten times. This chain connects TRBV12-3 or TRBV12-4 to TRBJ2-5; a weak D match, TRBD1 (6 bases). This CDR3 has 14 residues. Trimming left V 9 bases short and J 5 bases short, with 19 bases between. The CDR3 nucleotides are TGTGCCAGTAGAGACGGGGATCAGGGGGAGACCCAGTACTTC. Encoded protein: CASRDGDQGETQYF.

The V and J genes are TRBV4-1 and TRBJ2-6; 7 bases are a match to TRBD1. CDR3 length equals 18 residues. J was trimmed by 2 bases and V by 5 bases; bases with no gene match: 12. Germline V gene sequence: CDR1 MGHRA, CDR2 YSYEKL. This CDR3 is CASSESPPTGAGANVLTF. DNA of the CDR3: TGCGCCAGCAGCGAAAGCCCTCCCACAGGGGCTGGGGCCAACGTCCTGACTTTC.

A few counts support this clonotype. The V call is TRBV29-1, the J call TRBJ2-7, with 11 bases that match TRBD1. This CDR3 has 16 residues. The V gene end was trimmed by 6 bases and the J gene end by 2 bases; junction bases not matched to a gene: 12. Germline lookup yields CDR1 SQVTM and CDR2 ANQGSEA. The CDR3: CSVTSPGQGGTYEQYF. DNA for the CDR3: TGCAGCGTCACGTCCCCGGGACAGGGGGGGACCTACGAGCAGTACTTC.

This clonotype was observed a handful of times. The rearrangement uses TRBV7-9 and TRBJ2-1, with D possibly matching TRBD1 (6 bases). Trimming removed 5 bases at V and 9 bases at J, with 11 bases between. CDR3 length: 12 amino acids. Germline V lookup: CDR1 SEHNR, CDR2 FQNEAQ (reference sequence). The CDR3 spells CASSQGIIEQFF. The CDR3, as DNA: TGTGCCAGCAGCCAGGGGATAATTGAGCAGTTCTTC.